The table lists the clone carrying this T cell receptor beta chain with a few counts. Germline CDR1 is SGHRS and CDR2 is YFSETQ. Between the trimmed V and J ends, which lost 0 bases and 2 bases, there was a span of 8 bases. The CDR3 spans 14 residues. This sample was included in a study of T-cell memory formation after mild COVID-19. TCRdb reprocessed the 5' RACE reads with MiXCR, giving one entry per CDR3 protein. The sample carries about 350,000 distinct CDR3 sequences, roughly an eighth recorded once. The TCR was taken from a man aged 18 to 29 who had mild COVID-19 (a few samples of this study predate the infection). Cell type and time point are not known. The rearrangement uses TRBV5-1 and TRBJ2-5; TRBD1 or TRBD2 may be the D gene (5 bases each). The specimen was PBMCs or a T cell subset sorted from them (not recorded which). As DNA, the CDR3 is TGCGCCAGCAGCTTGGCCGAGGGGCAAGAGACCCAGTACTTC. Its protein product is CASSLAEGQETQYF.